The rows below give T cell receptor beta chains drawn from one sample of a study of T cell responses to AZD1222 COVID-19 vaccine. Libraries were prepared by immunoSEQ multiplex PCR; TCRdb keeps only in-frame clonotypes and omits some of them. The repertoire holds 60,000 to 85,000 clones, with over 60% as singletons. The sample consisted of peripheral blood, taken 28 days after the second dose of the MenACWY control vaccine. The receptors derive from an adult who received the MenACWY meningococcal vaccine as a control. CDR3s include the opening cysteine and the closing phenylalanine or tryptophan. The D gene is left open where the match is weak. The size field is filled for only some rows; it gives once, few, many or a size class.

v_gene	abundance	j_gene	d_gene	CDR3nt	CDR3aa
TRBV7-8	.	TRBJ2-2	.	TGTGCCAGCAGCTCGAGCAGGGCTGGGCCGAACACCGGGGAGCTGTTTTTT	CASSSSRAGPNTGELFF
TRBV2	.	TRBJ2-1	.	TGTGCCAGCGCCTCCGGGACTGTTGACGCTGAGCAGTTCTTC	CASASGTVDAEQFF
TRBV6-2/TRBV6-3	.	TRBJ1-5	.	TGTGCCAGCAGTTACGTGACCCGGGGCCGGGGTTATAGCAATCAGCCCCAGCATTTT	CASSYVTRGRGYSNQPQHF
TRBV6-5	.	TRBJ2-2	TRBD2	TGTGCCAGCAGACTTACTAGCGGGGGGGCCGGGGAGCTGTTTTTT	CASRLTSGGAGELFF
TRBV6-1	.	TRBJ1-2	.	TGTGCCAGCAGTGAAGCGGGGGGCGGCTACACCTTC	CASSEAGGGYTF
TRBV6-5	.	TRBJ1-1	TRBD1	TGTGCCAGCTCCCCGGGACAGAGGAACACTGAAGCTTTCTTT	CASSPGQRNTEAFF
TRBV2	.	TRBJ1-1	.	TGTGCCAGCAGTGACATCGGAGAAGCTTTCTTT	CASSDIGEAFF
TRBV6-1	.	TRBJ1-3	TRBD1	TGTGCCAGCAGTGAAGGGACAGGGACCATATATTTT	CASSEGTGTIYF
TRBV12-3/TRBV12-4	.	TRBJ1-2	.	TGTGCCAGCAGATCAACAGATCCTGGCTACACCTTC	CASRSTDPGYTF
TRBV5-5	once	TRBJ1-1	.	TGTGCCAGCAGCGGTCGGGACCGCGGGGCTTTCTTT	CASSGRDRGAFF
TRBV2	.	TRBJ1-3	.	TGTGCCAGCATTGACGGAGGCAGCTACTCTGGAAACACCATATATTTT	CASIDGGSYSGNTIYF
TRBV2	large	TRBJ2-5	.	TGTGCCAGCAGGACAGCCCCTTCCGAGACCCAGTACTTC	CASRTAPSETQYF
TRBV30	.	TRBJ2-4	.	TGTGCCTGGAGTGCCGCGATTCTAGCCAAAAACATTCAGTACTTC	CAWSAAILAKNIQYF
TRBV28	few	TRBJ1-4	.	TGTGCCAGCAGTTCCGCAGTCTCAACTAATGAAAAACTGTTTTTT	CASSSAVSTNEKLFF
TRBV19	.	TRBJ2-4	TRBD1	TGTGCCAGTAGTCCGTTGGACAGGGTAGGAAACATTCAGTACTTC	CASSPLDRVGNIQYF
TRBV6-4	.	TRBJ1-1	.	TGTGCCAGCAGTGAGCAGGAAGGGGTAGGCGAAGCTTTCTTT	CASSEQEGVGEAFF
TRBV6-6	.	TRBJ1-1	.	TGTGCCAGCAGTTACTCGAAGAACACTGAAGCTTTCTTT	CASSYSKNTEAFF
TRBV5-4	.	TRBJ2-2	.	TGTGCCAGCAGCCGGCACGGGCCTTCGAACACCGGGGAGCTGTTTTTT	CASSRHGPSNTGELFF
TRBV4-3	.	TRBJ2-7	TRBD2	TGCGCCAGCAGCCAAGCCGTGACTAGCGGATACTACGAGCAGTACTTC	CASSQAVTSGYYEQYF
TRBV19	.	TRBJ2-6	.	TGTGCCAGTAGTACCTCTCAGGGCTCCTTCTCTGGGGCCAACGTCCTGACTTTC	CASSTSQGSFSGANVLTF
TRBV7-2	.	TRBJ1-5	TRBD1	TGTGCCAGCAGCTTATGGGGACAGGGGAACCAGCCCCAGCATTTT	CASSLWGQGNQPQHF
TRBV15	.	TRBJ1-1	.	TGTGCCACCAGCAGAGGGTCGGGCAGGGGCTCTGGTGAAGCTTTCTTT	CATSRGSGRGSGEAFF
TRBV7-2	.	TRBJ2-2	.	TGTGCCAGCAGCTTTTCTCCCAACACCGGGGAGCTGTTTTTT	CASSFSPNTGELFF
TRBV5-1	.	TRBJ1-2	.	TGCGCCAGCAGCTTTGTGGAGGGCGATGGCTACACCTTC	CASSFVEGDGYTF
TRBV20-1	.	TRBJ1-3	.	TGCAGTGCTAGTCCCCATGGCGGAAACACCATATATTTT	CSASPHGGNTIYF
TRBV29-1	.	TRBJ2-3	.	TGCAGCGTTGAAACTAGCACTCTTTGGCCAGATACGCAGTATTTT	CSVETSTLWPDTQYF
TRBV19	once	TRBJ2-1	TRBD2	TGTGCCTCACGGGGGACTAGCGGGGTTACTAGCTCCTACAATGAGCAGTTCTTC	CASRGTSGVTSSYNEQFF
TRBV28	once	TRBJ1-1	TRBD1	TGTGCCAGCAGTTCCAGGGGGAGGGACACTGAAGCTTTCTTT	CASSSRGRDTEAFF